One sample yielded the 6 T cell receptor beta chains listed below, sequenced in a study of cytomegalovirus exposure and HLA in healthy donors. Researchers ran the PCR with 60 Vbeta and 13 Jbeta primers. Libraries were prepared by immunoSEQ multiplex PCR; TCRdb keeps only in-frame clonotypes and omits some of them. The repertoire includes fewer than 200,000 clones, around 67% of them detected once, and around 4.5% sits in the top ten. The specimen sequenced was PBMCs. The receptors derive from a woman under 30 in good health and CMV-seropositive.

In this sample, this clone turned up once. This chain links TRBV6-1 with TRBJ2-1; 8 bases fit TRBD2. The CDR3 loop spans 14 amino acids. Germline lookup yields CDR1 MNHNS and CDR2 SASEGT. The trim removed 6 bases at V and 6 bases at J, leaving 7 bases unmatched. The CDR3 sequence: CASRHQAGANEQFF. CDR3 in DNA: TGTGCCAGCAGACACCAAGCGGGGGCCAATGAGCAGTTCTTC.

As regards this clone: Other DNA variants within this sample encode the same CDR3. CDR3 nucleotides: TGTGCCAGCAGCTTTGGACAGGGGGGAGAGACCCAGTACTTC. As protein: CASSFGQGGETQYF. The chain employs TRBV5-6 and TRBJ2-5; 10 bases fit TRBD1. The CDR3 is made up of 14 amino acids. Looked up from germline, CDR1 is SGHDT and CDR2 is YYEEEE. J lost 4 bases, V lost 2 bases, and 2 bases had no gene match.

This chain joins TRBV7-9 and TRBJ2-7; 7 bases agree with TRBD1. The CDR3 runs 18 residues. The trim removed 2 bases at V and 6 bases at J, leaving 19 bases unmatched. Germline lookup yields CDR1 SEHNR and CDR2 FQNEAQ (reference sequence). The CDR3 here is CASSLLGVRGINRSEQYF. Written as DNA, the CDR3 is TGTGCCAGCAGCTTATTGGGCGTCAGGGGGATTAACCGCTCCGAGCAGTACTTC.

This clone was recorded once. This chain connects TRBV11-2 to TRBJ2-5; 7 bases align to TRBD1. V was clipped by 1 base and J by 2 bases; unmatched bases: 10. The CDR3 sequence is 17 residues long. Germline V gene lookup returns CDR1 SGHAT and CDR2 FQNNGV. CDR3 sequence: CASSLGKGARAQETQYF. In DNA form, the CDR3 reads TGTGCCAGCAGCTTAGGAAAGGGGGCTAGGGCACAAGAGACCCAGTACTTC. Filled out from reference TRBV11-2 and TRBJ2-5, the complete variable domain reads EAGVAQSPRYKIIEKRQSVAFWCNPISGHATLYWYQQILGQGPKLLIQFQNNGVVDDSQLPKDRFSAERLKGVDSTLKIQPAKLEDSAVYLCASSLGKGARAQETQYFGPGTRLLVL.

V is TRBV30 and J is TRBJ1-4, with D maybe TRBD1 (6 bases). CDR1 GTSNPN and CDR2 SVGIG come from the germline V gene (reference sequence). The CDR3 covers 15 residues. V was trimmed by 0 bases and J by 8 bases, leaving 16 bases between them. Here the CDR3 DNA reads TGTGCCTGGAGTGTGGTACGGGGGGCCGGGGAAAAACTGTTTTTT. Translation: CAWSVVRGAGEKLFF. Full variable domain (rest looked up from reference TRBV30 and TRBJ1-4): SQTIHQWPATLVQPVGSPLSLECTVEGTSNPNLYWYRQAAGRGLQLLFYSVGIGQISSEVPQNLSASRPQDRQFILSSKKLLLSDSGFYLCAWSVVRGAGEKLFFGSGTQLSVL.

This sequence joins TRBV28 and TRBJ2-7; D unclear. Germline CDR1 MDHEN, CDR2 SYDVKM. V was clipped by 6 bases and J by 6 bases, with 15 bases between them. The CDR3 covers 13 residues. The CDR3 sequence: CASSPRSLIEQYF. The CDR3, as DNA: TGTGCCAGCAGCCCCCGAAGCTTGATCGAGCAGTACTTC.